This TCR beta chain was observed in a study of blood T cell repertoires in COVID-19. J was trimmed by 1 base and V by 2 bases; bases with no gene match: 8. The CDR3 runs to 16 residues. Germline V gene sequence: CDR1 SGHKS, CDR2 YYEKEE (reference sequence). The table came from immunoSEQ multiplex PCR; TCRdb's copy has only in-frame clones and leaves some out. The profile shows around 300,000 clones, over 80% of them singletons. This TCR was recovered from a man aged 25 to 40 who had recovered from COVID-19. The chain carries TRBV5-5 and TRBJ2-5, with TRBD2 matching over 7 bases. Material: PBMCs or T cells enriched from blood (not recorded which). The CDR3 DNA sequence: TGTGCCAGCAGCTTCCTCCCGCCGGGGGGCCAAGAGACCCAGTACTTC. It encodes CASSFLPPGGQETQYF.